These 9 T cell receptor beta chains came from one sample sequenced in a study of blood T cell repertoires in COVID-19. Sequencing used immunoSEQ multiplex PCR; TCRdb keeps in-frame clones, though not all of them. In the table there are some 45,000 clones, more than 75% of which are singletons. The sequencing input was peripheral blood. The receptors originated from a man aged 70 or older with acute or convalescent COVID-19.

J is TRBJ2-6 and V is TRBV5-1, with 8 bases fitting TRBD1. Looked up from germline, CDR1 is SGHRS and CDR2 is YFSETQ. The CDR3 covers 20 residues. Trimming removed 0 bases from V and 0 bases from J; junction bases left unmatched: 11. CDR3 residues: CASSLAPPGTGYSGANVLTF. In DNA, the CDR3 is TGCGCCAGCAGCTTGGCGCCGCCCGGGACAGGTTACTCTGGGGCCAACGTCCTGACTTTC.

The chain uses TRBV6-1 and TRBJ1-1; D is possibly TRBD1 (5 bases). CDR1 is MNHNS, CDR2 SASEGT, per germline. Trimming removed 2 bases at V and 7 bases at J, with 14 bases between. This CDR3 spans 14 amino acids. In DNA, the CDR3 is TGTGCCAGCAGTGAATCCGGAGGGGCTAATGAAGCTTTCTTT. Translated: CASSESGGANEAFF.

The chain uses TRBV5-1 and TRBJ1-1; TRBD1 matches 7 bases. This CDR3 has 15 amino acids. The junction had 6 bases not matched to a gene; V was cut back by 1 base and J by 3 bases. Germline CDR1 reads SGHRS; CDR2 reads YFSETQ. The CDR3 is CASSLTGVWDTEAFF. The CDR3 DNA reads TGCGCCAGCAGCTTGACAGGGGTCTGGGACACTGAAGCTTTCTTT.

This clone was observed a handful of times. The chain uses TRBV7-8 and TRBJ2-3; a possible D gene is TRBD1 (5 bases). CDR3 size: 15 residues. Trimming shortened V by 4 bases and J by 0 bases, and 11 bases separated the two germline ends. Germline CDR1 is SGHVS and CDR2 is FQNEAQ. CDR3 region: CASSSQGTSTDTQYF. The CDR3 DNA follows: TGTGCCAGCAGCTCGCAGGGTACTAGCACAGATACGCAGTATTTT.

The rearrangement uses TRBV4-3 and TRBJ1-2; the D is unclear. V was cut by 1 base and J by 2 bases, with 8 bases left in between. This CDR3 comprises 14 residues. Germline loops: CDR1 LGHNA, CDR2 YSLEER. The DNA of the CDR3 is TGCGCCAGCAGCCAAGCGCGGAACAACTATGGCTACACCTTC. Amino acid sequence: CASSQARNNYGYTF.

The chain combines TRBV25-1 with TRBJ1-1; D unclear. V shed 1 base and J shed 4 bases, with 10 bases lying between them. Germline CDR1 reads MGHDK; CDR2 reads SYGVNS. The CDR3 has 14 residues. For the CDR3, the DNA is TGTGCCAGCAGTGAATCGGCGGGTCCCACTGAAGCTTTCTTT. Amino acids: CASSESAGPTEAFF.

The V call is TRBV6-2 or TRBV6-3, the J call TRBJ2-2, with 12 bases lining up with TRBD2. Trimming took 4 bases from V and 7 from J; bases not matched to a gene: 4. The V gene's germline CDR1 is MNHEY and CDR2 SVGEGT. The CDR3 spans 15 residues. The CDR3 sequence is CASSSGLAGYGELFF. CDR3 DNA sequence: TGTGCCAGCAGTTCAGGACTAGCGGGGTACGGGGAGCTGTTTTTT.

This chain uses TRBV12-5 with TRBJ1-2, with 9 bases matching TRBD1. CDR1 LGHNT and CDR2 FRNRAP come from the germline V gene. V lost 5 bases, J lost 5 bases, and 3 bases stayed unmatched. The CDR3 is 13 amino acids. This CDR3 is CASGIDRGYGYTF. In DNA form, the CDR3 reads TGTGCTAGTGGTATCGACAGGGGGTATGGCTACACCTTC.

This clone occurred once. The V call is TRBV18, the J call TRBJ2-7, with TRBD1 matching over 7 bases. Germline V CDR1 and CDR2: KGHSH, LQKENI. The CDR3 consists of 15 residues. The trim removed 3 bases at V and 5 bases at J, leaving 10 bases unmatched. The CDR3 loop is CASSPETGMGNEQYF. CDR3 bases: TGTGCCAGCTCACCCGAGACAGGGATGGGTAACGAGCAGTACTTC. Full variable domain (missing parts from reference TRBV18 and TRBJ2-7): NAGVMQNPRHLVRRRGQEARLRCSPMKGHSHVYWYRQLPEEGLKFMVYLQKENIIDESGMPKERFSAEFPKEGPSILRIQQVVRGDSAAYFCASSPETGMGNEQYFGPGTRLTVT.